What follows are 28 T cell receptor beta chains derived from one specimen sequenced in a study of circulating CD8 cells and anti-PD-1 response in melanoma. TCR libraries were prepared from around 14 ng of total RNA with the QIAseq Immune Repertoire TCR panel. Using its own MiXCR run on the reads, TCRdb lists one record per CDR3 protein. Of about 280 distinct CDR3 sequences in the sample, roughly 7.7% were seen once. Live CD3+CD8+TCRalphabeta+ cells were sorted into four subsets by PD-1 and/or TIGIT. The sequenced sample was CD8+ T cells from PBMCs, obtained at baseline or after one month of anti-PD-1 therapy (not recorded which). These receptors all stem from a human donor with melanoma.

This clonotype is termed medium-sized. Compared with germline, one end of the junction differs, possibly owing to a read error. The chain combines TRBV28 with TRBJ1-1; TRBD1 might be the D (5 bases). The germline V gene has CDR1 MDHEN and CDR2 SYDVKM. The CDR3 sequence is 13 residues long. The CDR3 region has the DNA TGTGCCAGCGCCGCCGGGCCGGGGACTGAAGCTCTCTTT. Translated, it gives CASAAGPGTEALF.

This chain links TRBV28 with TRBJ2-1; a weak D match, TRBD2 (5 bases). The CDR3 is 14 amino acids. V lost 4 bases, J lost 7 bases, and 14 bases lay in between. Germline V lookup: CDR1 MDHEN, CDR2 SYDVKM. Here the CDR3 DNA reads TGTGCCAGCAGTTCCTATTCGGGGTGTAATGAGCAGTTCTTC. It is translated as CASSSYSGCNEQFF.

In its sample, this clonotype is large. This rearrangement joins TRBV15 to TRBJ2-1; 10 bases agree with TRBD2. This CDR3 comprises 17 residues. Germline CDR1 LNHNV, CDR2 YYDKDF (reference sequence). J lost 1 base, V lost 4 bases, and 7 bases had no gene match. CDR3 sequence (DNA): TGTGCCACCAGCAACCCGGCTAGCGGGAGATCCTACAATGAGCAGTTCTTC. Its translation is CATSNPASGRSYNEQFF.

The rearrangement links TRBV27 to TRBJ2-2; 10 positions match TRBD2. CDR3 size: 17 residues. In germline, CDR1 is MNHEY, CDR2 SMNVEV (reference sequence). The V segment lost 6 bases and the J segment 3 bases; nucleotides outside the gene matches: 10. The CDR3, as DNA: TGTGCCAGCAGCGTTAAACGGACTAGCGGAGACACCGGGGAGCTGTTTTTT. Residues: CASSVKRTSGDTGELFF.

In its sample, this clonotype ranks as medium-sized (0.01 to 0.1%). The V call is TRBV29-1, the J call TRBJ2-7; 10 positions agree with TRBD2. Germline loops: CDR1 SQVTM, CDR2 ANQGSEA. The CDR3 is 13 residues long. Unmatched junction bases numbered 9, after V lost 6 bases and J lost 7 bases. Here the CDR3 reads CSVISGRSGEQYF. CDR3 DNA: TGCAGCGTCATTAGCGGGAGGTCAGGGGAGCAGTACTTC.

V is TRBV28 and J is TRBJ2-7, with 11 bases that match TRBD2. CDR1 is MDHEN, CDR2 SYDVKM, per germline. With V trimmed by 6 bases and J by 0 bases, 10 bases remained unmatched. This CDR3 has 17 amino acids. CDR3: CASRSGTSGGSSYEQYF. The CDR3 DNA follows: TGTGCCAGCAGGTCCGGGACTAGCGGAGGTAGCTCCTACGAGCAGTACTTC.

Within the sample, this clonotype is medium-sized. The V gene is TRBV29-1, the J gene TRBJ2-1; TRBD1 agrees at 9 bases. Unmatched junction bases numbered 6, after V lost 1 base and J lost 2 bases. Germline V lookup: CDR1 SQVTM, CDR2 ANQGSEA. The CDR3 is made up of 16 amino acids. In nucleotides, the CDR3 is TGCAGCGTTGAAGTCGGGGACAGGGAGCCCTACAATGAGCAGTTCTTC. Translation: CSVEVGDREPYNEQFF.

Within the sample, this clonotype is large. This chain connects TRBV28 to TRBJ1-2; TRBD1 matches at 10 bases. V lost 1 base and J lost 3; bases outside the gene matches: 5. Germline CDR1 reads MDHEN; CDR2 reads SYDVKM. The CDR3 has 16 amino acids. The CDR3 region has the DNA TGTGCCAGCAGTTTATTAGGTGGGACAGGGGACTATGGCTACACCTTC. This codes for CASSLLGGTGDYGYTF.

This clonotype is categorized as medium-sized. As DNA, the CDR3 is TGTGCCATCAGTGAGTTTTGGCGGGGGGAATCCTACGAGCAGTACTTC. Amino acids: CAISEFWRGESYEQYF. This chain links TRBV10-3 with TRBJ2-7; 8 nucleotides agree with TRBD2. The CDR3 has 16 residues. Per the germline V gene, CDR1 is ENHRY and CDR2 is SYGVKD. J gave up 1 base and V 1 base, and 6 bases lay outside the gene matches.

By share of the sample, this clonotype is medium-sized. The V and J genes are TRBV28 and TRBJ2-2; 13 bases match TRBD2. Germline V CDR1 and CDR2: MDHEN, SYDVKM. Germline trimming cut 6 bases from V and 2 bases from J; bases unmatched to any gene: 0. This CDR3 is built from 15 residues. The CDR3 region has the DNA TGTGCCAGCAGGGGACTAGCGGGAAACACCGGGGAGCTGTTTTTT. It is translated as CASRGLAGNTGELFF.

This clonotype has only a few counts. DNA of the CDR3: TGTGCCAGTAGTCCCTATAGCGGGTGGGGGGATGAGCAGTTCTTC. Translating gives CASSPYSGWGDEQFF. This rearrangement joins TRBV19 to TRBJ2-1; 7 nucleotides match TRBD2. This CDR3 has 15 residues. Trimming took 5 bases from V and 8 from J; bases not matched to a gene: 12. Germline V gene lookup returns CDR1 LNHDA and CDR2 SQIVND (reference sequence). The full variable domain, rest sourced from reference TRBV19 and TRBJ2-1, is DGGITQSPKYLFRKEGQNVTLSCEQNLNHDAMYWYRQDPGQGLRLIYYSQIVNDFQKGDIAEGYSVSREKKESFPLTVTSAQKNPTAFYLCASSPYSGWGDEQFFGPGTRLTVL.

By sample fraction, this clonotype is hyperexpanded (1% or more). The rearrangement joins TRBV7-2 to TRBJ2-1, with D perhaps TRBD2 (6 bases). The CDR3 loop spans 14 amino acids. V lost 7 bases and J lost 1, with 11 bases in between. The germline V gene has CDR1 SGHTA and CDR2 FQGNSA. In DNA form, the CDR3 reads TGTGCCAGCACCCGCGGGAAATCCTACAATGAGCAGTTCTTC. Amino acids: CASTRGKSYNEQFF. The full variable domain, with the rest looked up from reference TRBV7-2 and TRBJ2-1, is GAGVSQSPSNKVTEKGKDVELRCDPISGHTALYWYRQSLGQGLEFLIYFQGNSAPDKSGLPSDRFSAERTGGSVSTLTIQRTQQEDSAVYLCASTRGKSYNEQFFGPGTRLTVL.

Details on this clonotype: A junction end diverges from the germline sequence, so it may reflect a read error. J is TRBJ2-7 and V is TRBV28, with D perhaps given as TRBD1 or TRBD2 (6 bases each). The CDR3 totals 16 residues. CDR1 and CDR2 (germline): MDHEN, SYDVKM. The CDR3 coding sequence is TGTGCCAGCAGCCCTACCCCTAAACCTGACAGGACTACTTTGGACTTC. The encoded protein is CASSPTPKPDRTTLDF. The full variable domain, with the rest looked up from reference TRBV28 and TRBJ2-7, is DVKVTQSSRYLVKRTGEKVFLECVQDMDHENMFWYRQDPGLGLRLIYFSYDVKMKEKGDIPEGYSVSREKKERFSLILESASTNQTSMYLCASSPTPKPDRTTLDFGPGTRLTVT.

In its sample, this clonotype ranks as large (0.1 to 1%). The junction departs from germline at one end; a sequencing error may be responsible. The V gene is TRBV29-1, the J gene TRBJ2-3, with 7 bases identical to TRBD2. Germline assignment: CDR1 SQVTM and CDR2 ANQGSEA. CDR3 length: 17 amino acids. CDR3 sequence reads: CSVEDPILSGSTDTQYF. The CDR3 DNA sequence: TGCAGTGTTGAAGATCCTATACTTAGCGGGAGCACAGATACGCAGTATTTT.

This clonotype counts as medium-sized. The chain couples TRBV30 to TRBJ2-4, with a weak D call TRBD1 (5 bases). Trimming shortened V by 2 bases and J by 0 bases, and 11 bases separated the two germline ends. Germline-derived CDR1 and CDR2 are GTSNPN and SVGIG (reference sequence). The CDR3 is 15 amino acids. Here the CDR3 DNA reads TGTGCCTGGAGTAGTGGGGCTCTAGCCAAAAACATTCAGTACTTC. Its translation: CAWSSGALAKNIQYF.

By share of the sample, this clonotype is large. The chain joins TRBV27 to TRBJ2-5; D unresolved. Germline V gene sequence: CDR1 MNHEY, CDR2 SMNVEV (reference sequence). There are 14 residues in the CDR3. The germline V and J ends were trimmed by 2 bases and 7 bases, with 14 bases remaining between them. The chain's CDR3 is CASSLVSGFATQYF. Here the CDR3 DNA reads TGTGCCAGCAGTTTAGTATCAGGATTTGCGACCCAGTACTTC.

This clonotype is classed as large. Written as DNA, the CDR3 is TGTGCCAGCAGCGGAACTAGCGGGGGAGGAAATGAGCAGTTCTTC. It codes for CASSGTSGGGNEQFF. The chain is built from TRBV6-4 and TRBJ2-1; 11 bases fit TRBD2. Germline lookup yields CDR1 MRHNA and CDR2 SNTAGT. The CDR3 spans 15 residues. V lost 6 bases, J lost 7 bases, and 8 bases stayed unmatched.

This clonotype rates as medium-sized. The chain has TRBV14 and TRBJ1-2; D remains unclear. The CDR3 totals 13 residues. In germline, CDR1 is SGHDN, CDR2 FVKESK. Trimming shortened V by 1 base and J by 2 bases, and 5 bases separated the two germline ends. CDR3 in amino acids: CASSQVENYGYTF. CDR3 coding DNA: TGTGCCAGCAGCCAAGTTGAGAACTATGGCTACACCTTC.

This clonotype rates as medium-sized. This rearrangement joins TRBV20-1 to TRBJ2-7; TRBD2 matches at 7 bases. The CDR3 length is 13 residues. V lost 1 base and J lost 4; bases outside the gene matches: 4. In germline, CDR1 is DFQATT, CDR2 SNEGSKA (reference sequence). The CDR3 region is CSARGKRDYEQYF. CDR3 DNA sequence: TGCAGTGCTAGAGGAAAGCGGGATTACGAGCAGTACTTC.

This clonotype is labeled medium-sized. With a much larger clone just one base away, this may be a read error. The V call is TRBV2, the J call TRBJ2-7, with 8 bases fitting TRBD2. The CDR3 has 14 amino acids. Germline CDR1 is SNHLY and CDR2 is FYNNEI. The CDR3 here is CTSSQRETTYEQYF. The CDR3 DNA is TGTACCAGCAGTCAGCGGGAGACCACCTACGAGCAGTACTTC.

Relative to its sample, this clonotype is medium-sized. Since the CDR3 does not end with the conserved phenylalanine or tryptophan, this likely comes from a read error. The chain joins TRBV28 to TRBJ2-3, with D maybe TRBD1 (6 bases). Germline V CDR1 and CDR2: MDHEN, SYDVKM. CDR3 size: 20 residues. The ends were cut back, 4 bases at V and 2 bases at J, with 28 bases in the middle. The CDR3 nucleotides are TGTGCCAGCAGTTCCGACCTTACGCCCTTAGTTAAGGGGGACACAGATACGCAGTATCTT. Its translation is CASSSDLTPLVKGDTDTQYL.

This clonotype is categorized as medium-sized. The gene calls are TRBV28 and TRBJ2-2; 12 bases map to TRBD1. The V segment lost 8 bases and the J segment 3 bases; nucleotides outside the gene matches: 13. The CDR3 runs 18 residues. Germline lookup yields CDR1 MDHEN and CDR2 SYDVKM. In DNA form, the CDR3 reads TGTGCCAGCCTCCCTGGGGGAGGGACAGGGGGCGACACCGGGGAGCTGTTTTTT. This sequence encodes CASLPGGGTGGDTGELFF.

This clonotype is deemed medium-sized. This chain links TRBV29-1 with TRBJ2-7; 9 bases map to TRBD2. The CDR3 length is 14 residues. V shed 3 bases, J shed 6 bases, and the junction held 9 bases outside the gene matches. Germline V lookup: CDR1 SQVTM, CDR2 ANQGSEA. The CDR3 DNA reads as TGCAGCGTTGACATAGCGGGAGAGCTGGGCGAGCAGTACTTC. Translation: CSVDIAGELGEQYF.

Relative to its sample, this clonotype is large (0.1 to 1%). The rearrangement uses TRBV25-1 and TRBJ1-5, with a tentative D call TRBD1 (6 bases). The CDR3 contains 14 residues. Germline assignment: CDR1 MGHDK and CDR2 SYGVNS. The ends were cut back, 2 bases at V and 2 bases at J, with 7 bases in the middle. CDR3 amino acids: CASSERGGNQPQHF. The CDR3 coding sequence is TGTGCCAGCAGTGAAAGGGGGGGCAATCAGCCCCAGCATTTT.

This clonotype is categorized as large. The chain recombines TRBV28 with TRBJ2-5; the match to TRBD1 covers 7 bases. Germline V CDR1 and CDR2: MDHEN, SYDVKM. The CDR3 spans 14 residues. J was trimmed by 2 bases and V by 6 bases; bases with no gene match: 6. The CDR3 sequence: CASSPGTEQETQYF. The CDR3 coding sequence is TGTGCCAGCAGCCCAGGGACAGAACAAGAGACCCAGTACTTC.

This clonotype is termed large (0.1 to 1%). The chain joins TRBV20-1 to TRBJ1-3; D uncertain. The V gene lost 0 bases and the J gene lost 0 bases, with 9 bases spanning the gap. The CDR3 is 15 residues long. Per the germline V gene, CDR1 is DFQATT and CDR2 is SNEGSKA (reference sequence). The CDR3 loop is CSARDRSRSGNTIYF. The DNA for the CDR3 is TGCAGTGCTAGAGATCGAAGTCGCTCTGGAAACACCATATATTTT.

This clonotype is labeled large (0.1 to 1%). In DNA, the CDR3 is TGTGCCAGCAGCCAGGACTACGGACTAGGAGGCGAGCAGTACTTC. Its protein product is CASSQDYGLGGEQYF. The chain is built from TRBV7-2 and TRBJ2-7; 7 nucleotides match TRBD2. The CDR3 extends over 15 amino acids. CDR1 and CDR2 from the germline V gene are SGHTA and FQGNSA. J was trimmed by 6 bases and V by 5 bases; bases with no gene match: 13.

This clonotype occurred a few times. A much larger clone lies one base from this, so it may be a read error. V is TRBV28 and J is TRBJ2-1; D may be TRBD1 or TRBD2 (5 bases each). CDR3 length equals 14 residues. CDR1 is MDHEN, CDR2 SYDVKM, per germline. DNA for the CDR3: TGTGCCAGCAGTTTCGGGACGTCTTACAATGAGCAGCTCTTC. It specifies CASSFGTSYNEQLF.